The clone carrying this TCR beta chain came up many times. This sample was included in a study of T cells in Graves' hyperthyroidism and ophthalmopathy. Germline CDR1 and CDR2: DFQATT and SNEGSKA (reference sequence). The CDR3 is made up of 13 amino acids. V was clipped by 5 bases and J by 0 bases, with 10 bases between them. For the diagnoses, clinical symptoms, serum thyroxine and TRAb, thyroid ultrasound and orbital computed tomography were used. Amplification yielded TCR beta CDR3 regions, with RNA transcripts as the source. Using the HTBI primer set, a first-round RT-PCR was run on the TCR CDR3. One entry per CDR3 protein results from TCRdb running MiXCR on the multiplex PCR reads. The sample has hundreds of thousands of distinct CDR3 sequences; 14% are singletons.

V usage is TRBV20-1 and J usage is TRBJ1-1, with D perhaps matching TRBD1 (6 bases). Sequenced material: blood. This clonotype was obtained from a woman between 18 and 29 years old with Graves' hyperthyroidism. The CDR3 nucleotides read TGCAGTGCTTCAGGACAGTTGAACACTGAAGCTTTCTTT. Its protein is CSASGQLNTEAFF.